This T cell receptor beta chain was captured by sequencing in a study of blood T cell repertoires in COVID-19. As for the study in general: Both acute and convalescent COVID-19 samples were obtained from the United States, Italy and Spain.

The V end lost 0 bases, the J end lost 1 base, and 9 bases lay between the germline ends. The germline V gene has CDR1 SGHAT and CDR2 FQNNGV. CDR3 length equals 16 residues. Repertoires were generated with immunoSEQ multiplex PCR, while TCRdb's copy carries only in-frame clones and drops some. Of about 200,000 clones in the sample, 88% were seen once. The V gene is TRBV11-2, the J gene TRBJ2-2, with a weak D call TRBD2 (6 bases). Sequencing was done on a sample of peripheral blood. The TCR sequence derives from a man aged 18 to 29 with active or convalescent COVID-19. The CDR3 reads CASSLDWGENTGELFF. For the CDR3, the DNA is TGTGCCAGCAGCTTAGATTGGGGGGAGAACACCGGGGAGCTGTTTTTT.